The T cell receptor (beta chain) described here comes from a study of blood T cell repertoires in COVID-19 (TCRdb year 2020). About the study as a whole: Samples covering the acute and convalescent phases of COVID-19 were provided by collaborators in the United States, Italy and Spain. The material from the prospective study consisted of cDNA or gDNA derived from T cells, B-cell-depleted T cells, or PBMCs. Subjects who had been exposed to COVID-19, were actively infected with it, or had recovered from it provided the deeply sampled blood TCRbeta repertoires that made up the dataset. A freely available public database, intended as a resource for researchers studying the immune response to SARS-CoV-2, is where the repertoires were released. Samples came from the ongoing ImmuneRACE study (first 160 participants) plus 1,254 subjects from 6 global collaborators. Sample metadata almost always included a de-identified subject ID, COVID-19 status, age in years and sex. Where HLA class I and class II types were available, the types were taken from metadata supplied by the sample provider, not from assay-based typing. General conclusions and limits of the study: The amount of clinical and demographic metadata varied by source and participant and was provided uncurated.

The immunoSEQ Assay, a bias-controlled multiplex PCR, was used to amplify TCRbeta CDR3 regions from genomic DNA. The paper's processing steps were these. The number of nucleated cells in each sample was estimated by amplification of reference gene primers within the assay. Sequence reads were collapsed and filtered to measure the absolute abundance of every unique TCRbeta CDR3 rearrangement. For each sample, productive Simpson clonality was calculated by taking the square root of Simpson's diversity index across productive rearrangements. In TCRdb, the immuneACCESS table is reduced to in-frame sequences with V and J assigned. These tables do not hold every clone; where another copy was compared, an unresolved V gene accounts for under half, and the others remain unexplained. The DNA was the basis for D and trimming; V, J and clone size are from that table. The table for this sample lists approximately 56,000 clones; approximately 80% of them were counted only once. The ten largest clonotypes hold 5.5% to 7.5% of the sample.

The collaborating institutions used their own protocols to collect whole blood in K2EDTA tubes. For TCRbeta analysis, collaborator samples were shipped as frozen whole blood, as isolated PBMCs, or as DNA extracted from either sample type. With regard to this clone: The clone's antigen remains unknown. No much larger clone exists at a distance of one base, and base qualities are not known.

CDR1 MNHEY and CDR2 SVGEGT were looked up in the germline V gene. Compared with germline, V lacks 3 bases and J lacks 1 base; bases without a gene match: 1. From its cysteine to its phenylalanine, the CDR3 spans 15 amino acids. The entry retains the CDR3 DNA only, 45 bases that are in frame from base 1. Sequenced input: peripheral blood. The rearrangement combines TRBV6-2 or TRBV6-3 with TRBJ2-3, with 10 middle bases fitting TRBD2. The clonotype was recovered from a man between 70 and 80 years old with active COVID-19. The nucleotide sequence is TGTGCCAGCAGTTATCTAGCGGGGGGCACAGATACGCAGTATTTT. Its protein reads: CASSYLAGGTDTQYF.